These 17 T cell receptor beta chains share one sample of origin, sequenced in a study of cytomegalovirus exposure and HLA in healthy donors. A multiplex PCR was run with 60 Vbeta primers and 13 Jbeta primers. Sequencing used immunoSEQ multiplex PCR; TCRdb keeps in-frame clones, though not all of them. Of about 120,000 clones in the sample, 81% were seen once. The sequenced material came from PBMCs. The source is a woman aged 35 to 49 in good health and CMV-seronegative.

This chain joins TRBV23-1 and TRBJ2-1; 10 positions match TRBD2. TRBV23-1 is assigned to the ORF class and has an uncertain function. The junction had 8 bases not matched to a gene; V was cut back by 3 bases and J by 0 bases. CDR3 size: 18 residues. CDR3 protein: CASSHPRASGSSYNEQFF. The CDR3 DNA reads TGCGCCAGCAGTCACCCTCGGGCTAGCGGGAGCTCCTACAATGAGCAGTTCTTC.

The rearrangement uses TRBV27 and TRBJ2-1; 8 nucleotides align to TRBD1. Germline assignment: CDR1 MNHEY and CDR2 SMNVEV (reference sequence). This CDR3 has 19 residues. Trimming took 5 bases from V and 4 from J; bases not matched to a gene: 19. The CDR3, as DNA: TGTGCCAGCAGTGGACCAGGGGGCAAAACAGGGGGGAAATACAATGAGCAGTTCTTC. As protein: CASSGPGGKTGGKYNEQFF.

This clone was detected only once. The CDR3 DNA reads as TGTGCCAGCAGCTTGGTCCAGACCTACAATGAGCAGTTCTTC. The encoded protein is CASSLVQTYNEQFF. J is TRBJ2-1 and V is TRBV5-8; D unresolved. This CDR3 has 14 amino acids. Trimming shortened V by 0 bases and J by 2 bases, and 6 bases separated the two germline ends. From germline, CDR1 is SGHTS and CDR2 YDEGEE.

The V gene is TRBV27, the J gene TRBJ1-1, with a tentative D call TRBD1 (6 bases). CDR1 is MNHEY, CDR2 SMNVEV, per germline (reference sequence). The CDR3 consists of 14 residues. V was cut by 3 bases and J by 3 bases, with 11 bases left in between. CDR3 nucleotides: TGTGCCAGCAGTTTGACAGGCCGATACACTGAAGCTTTCTTT. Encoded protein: CASSLTGRYTEAFF.

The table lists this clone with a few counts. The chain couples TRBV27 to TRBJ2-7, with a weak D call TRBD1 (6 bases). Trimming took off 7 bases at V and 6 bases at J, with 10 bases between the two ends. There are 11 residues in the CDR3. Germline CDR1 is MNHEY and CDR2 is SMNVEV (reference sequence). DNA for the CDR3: TGTGCCAGCAAAACAGGGACCGAGCAGTACTTC. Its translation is CASKTGTEQYF.

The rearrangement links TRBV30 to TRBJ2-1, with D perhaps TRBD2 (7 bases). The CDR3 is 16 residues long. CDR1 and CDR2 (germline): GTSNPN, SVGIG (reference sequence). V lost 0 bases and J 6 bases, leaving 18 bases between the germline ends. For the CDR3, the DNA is TGTGCCTGGAGTGTAAAAGGTGGGGGGGCCCTCAATGAGCAGTTCTTC. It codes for CAWSVKGGGALNEQFF.

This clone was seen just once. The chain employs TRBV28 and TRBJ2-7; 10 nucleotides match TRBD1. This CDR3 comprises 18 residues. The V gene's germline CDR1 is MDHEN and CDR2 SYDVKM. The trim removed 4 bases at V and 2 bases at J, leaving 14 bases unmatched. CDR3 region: CASSSPSAGQGRPYEQYF. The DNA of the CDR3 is TGTGCCAGCAGTTCACCGTCGGCGGGACAGGGGAGGCCCTACGAGCAGTACTTC.

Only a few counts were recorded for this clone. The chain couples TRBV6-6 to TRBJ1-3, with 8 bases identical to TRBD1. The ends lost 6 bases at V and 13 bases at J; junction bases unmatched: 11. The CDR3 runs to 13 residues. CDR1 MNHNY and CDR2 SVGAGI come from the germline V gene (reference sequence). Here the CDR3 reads CASSGNQGAGIYF. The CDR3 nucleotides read TGTGCCAGCAGCGGCAACCAGGGGGCTGGGATATATTTT.

For the CDR3, the DNA is TGTGCCAGCAGCCCTGGGACAGCAATGGAGACCCAGTACTTC. Amino acids: CASSPGTAMETQYF. This chain links TRBV28 with TRBJ2-5; TRBD1 matches at 7 bases. Per germline, CDR1 MDHEN and CDR2 SYDVKM. Trimming cost V 6 bases and J 5 bases; bases outside gene matches: 9. CDR3 length equals 14 residues.

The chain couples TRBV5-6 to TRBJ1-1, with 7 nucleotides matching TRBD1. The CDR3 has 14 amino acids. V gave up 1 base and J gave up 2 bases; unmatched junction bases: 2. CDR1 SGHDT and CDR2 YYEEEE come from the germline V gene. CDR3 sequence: CASSLTGANTEAFF. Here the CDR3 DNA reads TGTGCCAGCAGCTTGACAGGGGCCAACACTGAAGCTTTCTTT.

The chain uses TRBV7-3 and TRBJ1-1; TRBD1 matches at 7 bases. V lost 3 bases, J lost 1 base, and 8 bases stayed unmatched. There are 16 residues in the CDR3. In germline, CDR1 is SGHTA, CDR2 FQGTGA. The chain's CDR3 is CASSLAGGTKNTEAFF. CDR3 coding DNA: TGTGCCAGCAGCTTGGCAGGGGGGACAAAGAACACTGAAGCTTTCTTT.

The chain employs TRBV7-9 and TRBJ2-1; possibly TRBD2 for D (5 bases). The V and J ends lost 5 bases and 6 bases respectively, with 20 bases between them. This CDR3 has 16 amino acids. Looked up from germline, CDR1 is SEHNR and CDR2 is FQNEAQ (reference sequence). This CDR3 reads CASSQFSTGFSNEQFF. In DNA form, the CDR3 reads TGTGCCAGCAGCCAATTTTCGACGGGGTTCTCCAATGAGCAGTTCTTC.

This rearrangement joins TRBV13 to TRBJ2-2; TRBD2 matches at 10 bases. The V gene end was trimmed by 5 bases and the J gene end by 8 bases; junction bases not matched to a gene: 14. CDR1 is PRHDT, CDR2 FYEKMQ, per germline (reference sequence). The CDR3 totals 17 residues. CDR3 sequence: CASSLRLLAGNGGELFF. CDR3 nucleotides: TGTGCCAGCAGCCTACGGTTACTAGCGGGAAATGGGGGGGAGCTGTTTTTT.

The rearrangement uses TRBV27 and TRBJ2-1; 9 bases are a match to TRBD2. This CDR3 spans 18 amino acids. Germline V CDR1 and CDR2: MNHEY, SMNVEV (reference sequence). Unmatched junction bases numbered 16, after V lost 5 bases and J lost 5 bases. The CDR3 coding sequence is TGTGCCAGCAGTCCCCTCTCGTATAGCGGGGGAGTCGACAATGAGCAGTTCTTC. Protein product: CASSPLSYSGGVDNEQFF.

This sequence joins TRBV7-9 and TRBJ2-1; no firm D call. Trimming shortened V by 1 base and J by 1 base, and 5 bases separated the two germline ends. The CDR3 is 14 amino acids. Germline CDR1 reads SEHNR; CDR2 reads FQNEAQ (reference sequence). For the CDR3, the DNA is TGTGCCAGCAGCTTAGGGGCGTCCTACAATGAGCAGTTCTTC. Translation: CASSLGASYNEQFF.

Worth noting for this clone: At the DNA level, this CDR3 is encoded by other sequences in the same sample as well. CDR3 in amino acids: CASSGQGNQPQHF. The CDR3 nucleotides read TGCGCCAGCAGTGGACAGGGAAATCAGCCCCAGCATTTT. The rearrangement links TRBV10-1 to TRBJ1-5; 7 bases line up with TRBD1. CDR3 size: 13 residues. Germline trimming cut 4 bases from V and 4 bases from J; bases unmatched to any gene: 1. Germline loops: CDR1 WNHNN, CDR2 SYGVQD (reference sequence).

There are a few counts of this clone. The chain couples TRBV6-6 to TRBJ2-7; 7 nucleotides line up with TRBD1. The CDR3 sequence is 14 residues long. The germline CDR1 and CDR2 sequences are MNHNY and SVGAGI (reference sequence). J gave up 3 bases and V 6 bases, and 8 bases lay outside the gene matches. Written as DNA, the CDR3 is TGTGCCAGCAGCCACCGGGACAGTTACTACGAGCAGTACTTC. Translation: CASSHRDSYYEQYF.